The 8 T cell receptor beta chains reported below all come from one sample, sequenced in a study of Graves' ophthalmopathy and Graves' hyperthyroidism. Using RNA transcripts, the TCR beta CDR3 regions were amplified. Amplification began with first-round RT-PCR using HTBI primers, then second-round multiplex PCR was performed. MiXCR, run by TCRdb on the multiplex PCR reads, gives a single entry per CDR3 protein. The data hold approximately 480,000 distinct CDR3 sequences, with around 14% observed a single time. The sequenced material came from blood. Receptors were obtained from a woman between 25 and 40 years old with Graves' ophthalmopathy.

This clonotype was seen ten or more times. This chain uses TRBV6-4 with TRBJ1-6, with D tentatively TRBD1 (5 bases). Trimming took 3 bases from V and 9 from J, leaving 15 bases between them. This CDR3 region has 15 residues. Germline V CDR1 and CDR2: MRHNA, SNTAGT. The CDR3 DNA follows: TGTGCCAGCAGTGAGGCAGGGTCGTATGGTTCACCCCTCCACTTT. Protein product: CASSEAGSYGSPLHF.

Notes on this clonotype: This clone may be a read error of a much larger clone one base away. A read error is likely, as this CDR3 ends without the conserved phenylalanine or tryptophan. The rearrangement joins TRBV19 to TRBJ1-5; D is possibly TRBD1 (5 bases). The CDR3 has 13 residues. CDR1 is LNHDA, CDR2 SQIVND, per germline (reference sequence). V was trimmed by 5 bases and J by 5 bases, leaving 10 bases between them. CDR3 residues: CASSRQWHQPQHY. The CDR3 nucleotides read TGTGCCAGTAGTCGACAGTGGCATCAGCCCCAGCATTAT.

This clonotype was observed many times. Here the CDR3 reads CSARDYRDKLYSNQPQHF. The DNA of the CDR3 is TGCAGTGCTAGAGATTACCGGGACAAGTTATATAGCAATCAGCCCCAGCATTTT. The gene calls are TRBV20-1 and TRBJ1-5, with a tentative D call TRBD1 (6 bases). This CDR3 is built from 18 residues. Germline values: CDR1 DFQATT, CDR2 SNEGSKA (reference sequence). The V gene lost 0 bases and the J gene lost 0 bases, with 18 bases spanning the gap.

This clonotype was picked up a small number of times. V gene TRBV6-1 combines with J gene TRBJ1-1; D gene uncertain. V was cut by 2 bases and J by 0 bases, with 13 bases left in between. Germline loops: CDR1 MNHNS, CDR2 SASEGT. The CDR3 has 16 residues. This CDR3 is CASSEWPGRMNTEAFF. CDR3 bases: TGTGCCAGCAGTGAATGGCCGGGCCGGATGAACACTGAAGCTTTCTTT.

The sample holds many counts of this clonotype. The V call is TRBV7-3, the J call TRBJ1-1; D remains unclear. Trimming removed 3 bases at V and 4 bases at J, with 9 bases between. The CDR3 is 13 residues long. Looked up from germline, CDR1 is SGHTA and CDR2 is FQGTGA. CDR3 bases: TGTGCCAGCAGCTTGACACTAGCCACTGAAGCTTTCTTT. Amino acids: CASSLTLATEAFF.

This clonotype was counted ten times or more. The genes are TRBV20-1 and TRBJ1-2; TRBD1 aligns across 8 bases. J lost 5 bases, V lost 6 bases, and 8 bases had no gene match. This CDR3 spans 13 amino acids. In germline, CDR1 is DFQATT, CDR2 SNEGSKA (reference sequence). The CDR3 region is CSAPDRVQYGYTF. DNA for the CDR3: TGCAGTGCCCCGGACAGGGTCCAGTATGGCTACACCTTC.

This clonotype appeared a few times. V is TRBV20-1 and J is TRBJ2-7, with 9 positions matching TRBD1. V shed 6 bases, J shed 3 bases, and the junction held 9 bases outside the gene matches. This CDR3 has 14 amino acids. Germline V CDR1 and CDR2: DFQATT, SNEGSKA (reference sequence). CDR3 DNA: TGCAGTGCCCTAACCGGGACAGGGTTCTACGAGCAGTACTTC. Translated: CSALTGTGFYEQYF.

This clonotype was detected ten times or more. This chain's CDR3 is CASSLDVLSTGGPYEQYF. Written as DNA, the CDR3 is TGTGCCAGCAGCTTAGACGTCCTTAGTACAGGCGGTCCCTACGAGCAGTACTTC. J is TRBJ2-7 and V is TRBV7-6, with D tentatively TRBD1 (5 bases). The CDR3 runs to 18 residues. Germline CDR1 is SGHVS and CDR2 is FNYEAQ. V was pared by 1 base and J by 2 bases, with 21 bases between.